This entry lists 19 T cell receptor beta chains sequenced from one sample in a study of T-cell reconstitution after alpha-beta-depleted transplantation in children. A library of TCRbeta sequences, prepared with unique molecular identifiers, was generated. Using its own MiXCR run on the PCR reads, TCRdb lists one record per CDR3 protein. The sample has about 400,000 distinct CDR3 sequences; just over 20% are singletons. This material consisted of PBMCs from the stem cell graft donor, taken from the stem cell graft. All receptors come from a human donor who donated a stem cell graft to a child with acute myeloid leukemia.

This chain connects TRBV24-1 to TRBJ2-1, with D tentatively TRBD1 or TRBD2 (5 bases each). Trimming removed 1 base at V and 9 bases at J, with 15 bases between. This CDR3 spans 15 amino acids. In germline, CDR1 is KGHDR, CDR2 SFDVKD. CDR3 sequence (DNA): TGTGCCACCAGTGATTTAACCCGGGACGAGGGTGAGCAGTTCTTC. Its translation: CATSDLTRDEGEQFF.

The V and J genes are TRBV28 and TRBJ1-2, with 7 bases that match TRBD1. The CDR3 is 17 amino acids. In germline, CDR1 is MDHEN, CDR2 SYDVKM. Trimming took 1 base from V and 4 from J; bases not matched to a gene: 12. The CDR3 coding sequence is TGTGCCAGCAGTTTATCCCCTCTGACAGGGTGGAGCTATGGCTACACCTTC. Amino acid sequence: CASSLSPLTGWSYGYTF.

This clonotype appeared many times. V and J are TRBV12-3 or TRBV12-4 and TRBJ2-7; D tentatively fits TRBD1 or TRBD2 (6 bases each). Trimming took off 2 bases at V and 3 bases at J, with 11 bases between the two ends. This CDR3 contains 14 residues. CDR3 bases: TGTGCCAGCAGTTTAAGGGCGGGACACTACGAGCAGTACTTC. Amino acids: CASSLRAGHYEQYF.

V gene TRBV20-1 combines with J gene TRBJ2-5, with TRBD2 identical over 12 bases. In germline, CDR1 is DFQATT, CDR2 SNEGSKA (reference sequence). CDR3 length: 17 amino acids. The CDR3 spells CSFSRLAGVGYQETQYF. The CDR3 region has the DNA TGCAGCTTCTCCCGACTAGCGGGAGTGGGGTACCAAGAGACCCAGTACTTC.

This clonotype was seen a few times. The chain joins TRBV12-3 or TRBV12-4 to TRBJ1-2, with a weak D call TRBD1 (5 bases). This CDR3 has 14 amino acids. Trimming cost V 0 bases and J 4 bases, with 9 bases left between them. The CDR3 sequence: CASSLAAGSYGYTF. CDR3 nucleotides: TGTGCCAGCAGTTTAGCGGCAGGGTCCTATGGCTACACCTTC.

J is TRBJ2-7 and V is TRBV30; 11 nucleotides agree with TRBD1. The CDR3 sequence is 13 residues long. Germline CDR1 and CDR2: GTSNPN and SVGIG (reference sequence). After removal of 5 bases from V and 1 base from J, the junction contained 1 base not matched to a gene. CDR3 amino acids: CAWGQGASYEQYF. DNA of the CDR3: TGTGCCTGGGGACAGGGGGCTTCCTACGAGCAGTACTTC.

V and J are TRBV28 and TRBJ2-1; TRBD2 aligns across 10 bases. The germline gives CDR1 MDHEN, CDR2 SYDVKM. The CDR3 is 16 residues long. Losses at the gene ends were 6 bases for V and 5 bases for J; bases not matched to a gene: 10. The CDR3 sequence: CASRTQREGLNNEQFF. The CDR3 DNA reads TGTGCCAGCAGAACTCAGCGGGAGGGCCTCAACAATGAGCAGTTCTTC.

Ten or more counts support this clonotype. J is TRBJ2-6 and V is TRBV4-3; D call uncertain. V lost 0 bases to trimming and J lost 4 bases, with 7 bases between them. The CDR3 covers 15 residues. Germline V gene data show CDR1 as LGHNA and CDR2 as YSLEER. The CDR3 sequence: CASSQEPFGANVLTF. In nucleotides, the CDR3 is TGCGCCAGCAGCCAAGAGCCCTTCGGGGCCAACGTCCTGACTTTC.

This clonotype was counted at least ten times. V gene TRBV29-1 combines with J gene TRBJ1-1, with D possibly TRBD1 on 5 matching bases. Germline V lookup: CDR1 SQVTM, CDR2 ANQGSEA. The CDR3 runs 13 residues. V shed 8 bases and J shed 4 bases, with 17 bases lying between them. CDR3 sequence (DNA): TGCAGCTCATACAGGACCTCGGGCACTGAAGCTTTCTTT. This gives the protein CSSYRTSGTEAFF.

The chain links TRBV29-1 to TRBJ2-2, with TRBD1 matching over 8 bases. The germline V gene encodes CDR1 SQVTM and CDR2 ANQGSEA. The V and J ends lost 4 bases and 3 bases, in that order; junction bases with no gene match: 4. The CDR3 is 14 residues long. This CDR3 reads CSVGAGGYTGELFF. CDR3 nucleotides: TGCAGCGTTGGAGCAGGGGGCTACACCGGGGAGCTGTTTTTT.

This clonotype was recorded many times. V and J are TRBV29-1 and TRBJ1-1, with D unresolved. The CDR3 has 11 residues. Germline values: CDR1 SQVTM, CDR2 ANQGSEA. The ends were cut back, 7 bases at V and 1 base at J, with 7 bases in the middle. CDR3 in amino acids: CSAPGNTEAFF. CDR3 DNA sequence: TGCAGCGCCCCCGGGAACACTGAAGCTTTCTTT.

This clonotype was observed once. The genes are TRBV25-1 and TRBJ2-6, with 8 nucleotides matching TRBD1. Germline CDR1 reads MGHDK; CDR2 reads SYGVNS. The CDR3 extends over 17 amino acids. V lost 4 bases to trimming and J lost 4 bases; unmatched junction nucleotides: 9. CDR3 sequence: CASSGGQGLRGANVLTF. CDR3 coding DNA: TGTGCCAGCAGTGGAGGACAGGGTCTGAGGGGGGCCAACGTCCTGACTTTC. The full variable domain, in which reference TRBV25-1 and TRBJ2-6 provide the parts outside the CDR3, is EADIYQTPRYLVIGTGKKITLECSQTMGHDKMYWYQQDPGMELHLIHYSYGVNSTEKGDLSSESTVSRIRTEHFPLTLESARPSHTSQYLCASSGGQGLRGANVLTFGAGSRLTVL.

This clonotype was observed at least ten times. The CDR3 region is CSARDPANYGYTF. The CDR3 DNA reads as TGCAGTGCTAGAGATCCTGCTAACTATGGCTACACCTTC. The chain links TRBV20-1 to TRBJ1-2; no firm D call. Trimming took 0 bases from V and 0 from J, leaving 5 bases between them. The CDR3 is made up of 13 amino acids. The germline V gene has CDR1 DFQATT and CDR2 SNEGSKA (reference sequence).

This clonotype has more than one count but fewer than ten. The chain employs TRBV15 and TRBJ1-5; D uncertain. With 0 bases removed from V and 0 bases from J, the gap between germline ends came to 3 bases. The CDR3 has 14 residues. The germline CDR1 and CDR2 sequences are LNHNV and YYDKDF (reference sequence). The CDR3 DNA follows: TGTGCCACCAGCAGAGATAATAGCAATCAGCCCCAGCATTTT. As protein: CATSRDNSNQPQHF.

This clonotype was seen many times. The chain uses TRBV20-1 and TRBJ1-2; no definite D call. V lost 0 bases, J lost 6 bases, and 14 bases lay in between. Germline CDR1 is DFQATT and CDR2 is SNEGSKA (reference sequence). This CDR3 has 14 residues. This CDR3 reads CSARDLGQRHGYTF. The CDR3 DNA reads TGCAGTGCTAGAGATCTCGGGCAGCGTCATGGCTACACCTTC.

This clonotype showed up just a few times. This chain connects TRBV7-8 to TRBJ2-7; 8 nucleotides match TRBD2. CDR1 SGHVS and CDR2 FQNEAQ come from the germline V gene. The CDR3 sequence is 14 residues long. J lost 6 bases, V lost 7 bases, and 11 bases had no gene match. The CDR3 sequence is CASTSRREVFEQYF. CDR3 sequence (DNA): TGTGCCAGCACCAGCCGGCGGGAGGTCTTCGAGCAGTACTTC.

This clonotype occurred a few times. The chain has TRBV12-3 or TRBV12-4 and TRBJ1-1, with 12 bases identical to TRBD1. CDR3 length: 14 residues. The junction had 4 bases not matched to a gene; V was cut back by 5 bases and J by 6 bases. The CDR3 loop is CASSPGQGAAEAFF. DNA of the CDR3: TGTGCCAGCAGTCCGGGACAGGGGGCGGCTGAAGCTTTCTTT.

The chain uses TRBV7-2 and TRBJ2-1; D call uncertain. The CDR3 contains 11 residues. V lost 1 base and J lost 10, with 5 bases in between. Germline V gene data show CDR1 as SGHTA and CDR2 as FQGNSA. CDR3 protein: CASSLVLEQFF. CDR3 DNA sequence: TGTGCCAGCAGCTTAGTTCTAGAGCAGTTCTTC.

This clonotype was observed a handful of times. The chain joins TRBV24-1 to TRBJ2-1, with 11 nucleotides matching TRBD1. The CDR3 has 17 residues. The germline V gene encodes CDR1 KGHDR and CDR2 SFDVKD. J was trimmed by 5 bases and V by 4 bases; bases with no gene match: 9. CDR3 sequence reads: CATSDRSSDRGHNEQFF. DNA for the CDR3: TGTGCCACCAGTGACCGTTCTTCGGACAGGGGGCACAATGAGCAGTTCTTC.